A single sample is the source of the 29 T cell receptor beta chains below, sequenced in a study of cytomegalovirus exposure and HLA in healthy donors. This PCR relied on a set of 60 Vbeta primers and 13 Jbeta primers. Method: immunoSEQ multiplex PCR; TCRdb's copy keeps in-frame clones and lacks some. The sample holds some 140,000 clones, around 86% seen once. Sequencing input: PBMCs. The receptors derive from a woman in her 50s in good health and CMV-seropositive.

The chain is built from TRBV5-1 and TRBJ1-1; D not certain. The CDR3 consists of 13 residues. Trimming removed 2 bases at V and 4 bases at J, with 9 bases between. Per the germline V gene, CDR1 is SGHRS and CDR2 is YFSETQ. The CDR3 loop reads CASSFEGGTEAFF. CDR3 DNA sequence: TGCGCCAGCAGCTTTGAGGGAGGCACTGAAGCTTTCTTT.

V gene TRBV30 combines with J gene TRBJ1-4, with TRBD1 matching 9 bases. This CDR3 region has 14 residues. Germline CDR1 reads GTSNPN; CDR2 reads SVGIG (reference sequence). V trimming: 0 bases; J trimming: 10 bases; junction bases outside the gene matches: 6. CDR3 amino acids: CAWSVLTGGGKLFF. CDR3 coding DNA: TGTGCCTGGAGTGTTTTGACAGGGGGAGGAAAACTGTTTTTT.

CDR3 DNA: TGCAGCGTTAAGGACAGGGGCACCGGGGAGCTGTTTTTT. This encodes CSVKDRGTGELFF. The chain has TRBV29-1 and TRBJ2-2; 9 nucleotides match TRBD1. The CDR3 spans 13 residues. Looked up from germline, CDR1 is SQVTM and CDR2 is ANQGSEA. With 5 bases clipped from V and 4 bases from J, the junction kept 2 bases outside the gene matches.

The sample holds one count of this clone. The rearrangement links TRBV29-1 to TRBJ1-5, with D perhaps TRBD1 (6 bases). V was pared by 5 bases and J by 6 bases, with 14 bases between. The CDR3 is made up of 13 amino acids. The germline gives CDR1 SQVTM, CDR2 ANQGSEA. This chain's CDR3 is CSVWQGPGQPQHF. CDR3 nucleotides: TGCAGCGTTTGGCAGGGGCCGGGTCAGCCCCAGCATTTT.

The chain employs TRBV21-1 and TRBJ2-1; TRBD2 is taken as the D call from the table, unchecked against the DNA. TRBV21-1 represents a pseudogene. The CDR3 length is 16 residues. CDR3 residues: CASSKDETSIYNEQFF. CDR3 nucleotide sequence: TGTGCCAGCAGCAAAGATGAGACTAGCATCTACAATGAGCAGTTCTTC.

This clone appeared a single time. This chain uses TRBV18 with TRBJ1-5; D uncertain. This CDR3 contains 13 residues. Trimming took off 2 bases at V and 5 bases at J, with 7 bases between the two ends. Germline values: CDR1 KGHSH, CDR2 LQKENI. The CDR3 loop reads CASSPYNDQPQHF. The CDR3 DNA reads as TGTGCCAGCTCACCATACAACGATCAGCCCCAGCATTTT.

The rearrangement links TRBV5-6 to TRBJ2-1, with 8 bases identical to TRBD2. The germline CDR1 and CDR2 sequences are SGHDT and YYEEEE. This CDR3 comprises 15 residues. The J segment lost 8 bases and the V segment lost 4 bases, leaving 11 bases of the junction unmatched. Written as DNA, the CDR3 is TGTGCCAGCAGCGCCACCCGGGCGGGGGGCGATGAGCAGTTCTTC. Translated: CASSATRAGGDEQFF.

This clone was seen more than once but under ten times. The junction departs from the called germline gene at one end, perhaps through a read error. The V call is TRBV6-6, the J call TRBJ2-1; D is ambiguous. The CDR3 consists of 11 residues. Germline CDR1 MNHNY, CDR2 SVGAGI (reference sequence). CDR3 sequence reads: CASSDWQVPLF. The CDR3 DNA is TGTGCCAGCAGTGATTGGCAGGTCCCTCTCTTC.

The chain has TRBV7-2 and TRBJ2-4, with 7 bases that match TRBD2. V lost 0 bases, J lost 14 bases, and 7 bases stayed unmatched. CDR1 and CDR2 from the germline V gene are SGHTA and FQGNSA. The CDR3 is 13 amino acids. This CDR3 reads CASSLAGGPHKYF. The CDR3, as DNA: TGTGCCAGCAGCTTAGCGGGAGGGCCCCATAAGTACTTC.

The chain carries TRBV19 and TRBJ2-2, with TRBD1 matching over 8 bases. The CDR3 is 14 residues long. CDR1 LNHDA and CDR2 SQIVND come from the germline V gene (reference sequence). The ends lost 7 bases at V and 4 bases at J; junction bases unmatched: 5. CDR3 residues: CASTSDRGTGELFF. The CDR3, as DNA: TGTGCCAGTACCTCAGACAGGGGCACCGGGGAGCTGTTTTTT.

This clone showed up just once. The chain joins TRBV2 to TRBJ2-5; TRBD1 matches 9 bases. There are 16 residues in the CDR3. CDR1 is SNHLY, CDR2 FYNNEI, per germline. Trimming took 0 bases from V and 4 from J; bases not matched to a gene: 6. Written as DNA, the CDR3 is TGTGCCAGCAGTGAAGCAGGGTGGGGACAGGGAGAGACCCAGTACTTC. Its translation is CASSEAGWGQGETQYF.

The chain combines TRBV30 with TRBJ2-5; possible D gene TRBD1, 6 bases. Trimming left V 3 bases short and J 6 bases short, with 14 bases between. The germline gives CDR1 GTSNPN, CDR2 SVGIG (reference sequence). This CDR3 is 13 amino acids long. The CDR3 here is CAWRVPGAKTQYF. In nucleotides, the CDR3 is TGTGCCTGGAGGGTCCCAGGGGCCAAGACCCAGTACTTC.

The rearrangement joins TRBV5-1 to TRBJ2-7; D ambiguous. Looked up from germline, CDR1 is SGHRS and CDR2 is YFSETQ. V gave up 4 bases and J gave up 3 bases, with 17 bases separating them. The length of the CDR3 is 15 residues. The CDR3 is CASSLLIGGNYEQYF. The CDR3 region has the DNA TGCGCCAGCAGCCTACTTATCGGTGGTAACTACGAGCAGTACTTC.

This sequence joins TRBV2 and TRBJ2-7; 7 bases match TRBD2. The CDR3 sequence is 13 residues long. The junction had 12 bases not matched to a gene; V was cut back by 11 bases and J by 5 bases. Per germline, CDR1 SNHLY and CDR2 FYNNEI. The CDR3: CARQGREPHEQYF. Written as DNA, the CDR3 is TGTGCCCGCCAAGGGCGGGAGCCCCACGAGCAGTACTTC.

This clone was picked up one time. The CDR3 region is CASSLRQGATREKLFF. In nucleotides, the CDR3 is TGTGCCAGCAGCCTACGACAGGGGGCCACTCGTGAAAAACTGTTTTTT. The chain recombines TRBV7-6 with TRBJ1-4, with 10 bases lining up with TRBD1. V was clipped by 5 bases and J by 7 bases; unmatched bases: 10. Germline V lookup: CDR1 SGHVS, CDR2 FNYEAQ. The CDR3 runs to 16 residues.

The chain carries TRBV7-9 and TRBJ2-7; D may be TRBD1 (5 bases). Germline values: CDR1 SEHNR, CDR2 FQNEAQ (reference sequence). Trimming removed 5 bases at V and 4 bases at J, with 21 bases between. CDR3 length equals 16 residues. The CDR3 loop is CASSPRPDTEIYEQYF. The CDR3 DNA sequence: TGTGCCAGCAGCCCCAGGCCGGACACCGAAATATACGAGCAGTACTTC.

This chain connects TRBV2 to TRBJ2-5, with D possibly TRBD2 on 7 matching bases. This CDR3 comprises 14 residues. Germline loops: CDR1 SNHLY, CDR2 FYNNEI. V was pared by 10 bases and J by 5 bases, with 20 bases between. Here the CDR3 reads CAIRRGGGLETQYF. Here the CDR3 DNA reads TGTGCCATTAGGCGTGGGGGGGGCTTGGAGACCCAGTACTTC.

The V call is TRBV25-1, the J call TRBJ1-1; 7 nucleotides line up with TRBD1. This CDR3 has 13 amino acids. J gave up 9 bases and V 3 bases, and 7 bases lay outside the gene matches. From germline, CDR1 is MGHDK and CDR2 SYGVNS. Here the CDR3 reads CASSEPGQFKAFF. The DNA for the CDR3 is TGTGCCAGCAGTGAGCCGGGACAGTTTAAAGCTTTCTTT.

This chain connects TRBV7-9 to TRBJ1-5, with 7 bases matching TRBD1. V trimming: 5 bases; J trimming: 0 bases; junction bases outside the gene matches: 7. The CDR3 sequence is 16 residues long. The germline CDR1 and CDR2 sequences are SEHNR and FQNEAQ (reference sequence). CDR3 amino acids: CASSPSTGYSNQPQHF. The CDR3 nucleotides read TGTGCCAGCAGCCCGTCGACAGGGTATAGCAATCAGCCCCAGCATTTT.

V usage is TRBV28 and J usage is TRBJ2-7; D is ambiguous. Germline CDR1 reads MDHEN; CDR2 reads SYDVKM. The CDR3 loop spans 15 amino acids. Deletions cut 6 bases from V and 0 bases from J, with 15 bases between. The chain's CDR3 is CASRITVGFSYEQYF. The DNA for the CDR3 is TGTGCCAGCAGAATCACGGTCGGGTTCTCCTACGAGCAGTACTTC.

The chain employs TRBV5-1 and TRBJ2-1, with D possibly matching TRBD1 (6 bases). The CDR3 loop spans 15 amino acids. V was clipped by 0 bases and J by 6 bases, with 13 bases between them. Germline V CDR1 and CDR2: SGHRS, YFSETQ. The CDR3 sequence: CASSLVLARGNEQFF. The DNA for the CDR3 is TGCGCCAGCAGCTTGGTTCTAGCCAGGGGCAATGAGCAGTTCTTC. The complete variable domain, with remaining parts taken from reference TRBV5-1 and TRBJ2-1, reads KAGVTQTPRYLIKTRGQQVTLSCSPISGHRSVSWYQQTPGQGLQFLFEYFSETQRNKGNFPGRFSGRQFSNSRSEMNVSTLELGDSALYLCASSLVLARGNEQFFGPGTRLTVL.

With respect to this clone: The sample holds other DNA sequences that translate to the same CDR3. The chain combines TRBV2 with TRBJ1-5, with 8 nucleotides matching TRBD1. After removal of 6 bases from V and 6 bases from J, the junction contained 7 bases not matched to a gene. Per the germline V gene, CDR1 is SNHLY and CDR2 is FYNNEI. This CDR3 is built from 14 residues. The CDR3 coding sequence is TGTGCCAGCAGCGAGCAGGGGGCGGGTCAGCCCCAGCATTTT. This codes for CASSEQGAGQPQHF.

The chain couples TRBV4-3 to TRBJ2-1; 8 nucleotides agree with TRBD1. The CDR3 is 19 residues long. Per the germline V gene, CDR1 is LGHNA and CDR2 is YSLEER. Trimming cost V 0 bases and J 0 bases; bases outside gene matches: 10. CDR3 bases: TGCGCCAGCAGCCAAGAGGGGTCCAGGGGGCGTGACTCCTACAATGAGCAGTTCTTC. This encodes CASSQEGSRGRDSYNEQFF.

The sample holds a few counts of this clone. The V and J genes are TRBV7-3 and TRBJ2-1, with 7 bases identical to TRBD1. The J segment lost 4 bases and the V segment lost 5 bases, leaving 14 bases of the junction unmatched. The germline CDR1 and CDR2 sequences are SGHTA and FQGTGA. The CDR3 totals 17 residues. In DNA form, the CDR3 reads TGTGCCAGCAGCCTAGAAGTGTGGGACAGCCTTTACAATGAGCAGTTCTTC. Protein: CASSLEVWDSLYNEQFF.

The rearrangement links TRBV6-6 to TRBJ1-6; D is unclear. The V end lost 2 bases, the J end lost 8 bases, and 10 bases lay between the germline ends. The CDR3 is 14 amino acids. The germline CDR1 and CDR2 sequences are MNHNY and SVGAGI (reference sequence). This CDR3 is CASSYRVGDSPLHF. For the CDR3, the DNA is TGTGCCAGCAGTTACAGGGTGGGAGATTCACCCCTCCACTTT.

In this sample, this clone turned up a few times. This rearrangement joins TRBV4-1 to TRBJ2-3; D is uncertain. Trimming took 2 bases from V and 0 from J, leaving 6 bases between them. This CDR3 spans 14 amino acids. In germline, CDR1 is MGHRA, CDR2 YSYEKL. CDR3 in DNA: TGCGCCAGCAGCCAACTGACAAGCACAGATACGCAGTATTTT. This gives the protein CASSQLTSTDTQYF.

The chain has TRBV5-4 and TRBJ2-1, with 12 bases fitting TRBD2. Losses at the gene ends were 4 bases for V and 4 bases for J; bases not matched to a gene: 6. Germline V gene data show CDR1 as SGHNT and CDR2 as YYREEE (reference sequence). The CDR3 runs 16 residues. The CDR3, as DNA: TGTGCCAGCAGCCCGGAACTAGCGGGGGGATACAATGAGCAGTTCTTC. This sequence encodes CASSPELAGGYNEQFF.

The gene calls are TRBV2 and TRBJ1-2; D gene uncertain. This CDR3 has 13 amino acids. Per the germline V gene, CDR1 is SNHLY and CDR2 is FYNNEI. V lost 5 bases, J lost 1 base, and 8 bases lay in between. CDR3 in amino acids: CASSKQFNYGYTF. CDR3 DNA: TGTGCCAGCAGTAAACAGTTTAACTATGGCTACACCTTC.

The chain combines TRBV9 with TRBJ1-6; D is unresolved. The CDR3 spans 13 residues. V lost 3 bases, J lost 10 bases, and 11 bases lay in between. The germline CDR1 and CDR2 sequences are SGDLS and YYNGEE. The CDR3 reads CASSGAPSSPLHF. The CDR3, as DNA: TGTGCCAGCAGCGGGGCTCCCTCATCACCCCTCCACTTT.